A single sample gave rise to the 28 T cell receptor beta chains below, sequenced in a study of molecular identifiers for immune sequencing clone quantification. MiXCR, run by TCRdb on the PCR reads, gives a single entry per CDR3 protein. The table shows about 500,000 distinct CDR3 sequences, with roughly 23% occurring only once. Sequences were obtained from naive CD8+ T cells from blood, with Jurkat cell RNA spiked in. Sample subset: FACS-sorted CD8+CD4-CCR7+CD45RA+ naive T cells. The receptors come from a human donor in good health. Some libraries in this study had Jurkat cell RNA spiked in.

This clonotype was counted at least ten times. The chain combines TRBV11-2 with TRBJ1-1, with TRBD1 matching 7 bases. The CDR3 runs to 14 residues. Germline V CDR1 and CDR2: SGHAT, FQNNGV. Germline trimming cut 4 bases from V and 0 bases from J; bases unmatched to any gene: 2. CDR3 region: CASSSDRMNTEAFF. In nucleotides, the CDR3 is TGTGCCAGCAGCTCGGACAGGATGAACACTGAAGCTTTCTTT.

V is TRBV4-1 and J is TRBJ2-5; possibly TRBD2 for D (6 bases). The V and J ends lost 0 bases and 1 base respectively, with 15 bases between them. This CDR3 spans 17 amino acids. From germline, CDR1 is MGHRA and CDR2 YSYEKL. The CDR3 spells CASSQDGSRPIQETQYF. As DNA, the CDR3 is TGCGCCAGCAGCCAAGACGGGAGCAGGCCCATCCAAGAGACCCAGTACTTC.

This chain connects TRBV6-2 or TRBV6-3 to TRBJ2-7, with D possibly being TRBD2 (5 bases). The V gene lost 5 bases and the J gene lost 6 bases, with 17 bases spanning the gap. The length of the CDR3 is 14 residues. Per germline, CDR1 MNHEY and CDR2 SVGEGT. CDR3 residues: CASSPGVKTAEQYF. The CDR3 bases are TGTGCCAGCAGTCCCGGGGTAAAAACGGCCGAGCAGTACTTC.

This clonotype was recorded a few times. A much larger clone sits a single nucleotide away, making a read error possible. The V gene is TRBV6-2 or TRBV6-3, the J gene TRBJ2-7; D is perhaps TRBD2 (6 bases). Trimming pared 5 bases from V and 6 bases from J, leaving 8 bases between. CDR1 is MNHEY, CDR2 SVGEGT, per germline. The CDR3 totals 11 residues. The CDR3 DNA is TGTGCCAGCAGTCACGGGAGCGAGCAGTACTTC. Its translation is CASSHGSEQYF.

In this sample, this clonotype turned up a few times. The gene calls are TRBV6-5 and TRBJ2-5, with D perhaps matching TRBD1 (6 bases). Germline lookup yields CDR1 MNHEY and CDR2 SVGAGI. The CDR3 contains 16 residues. Trimming cost V 0 bases and J 1 base, with 12 bases left between them. The CDR3 spells CASSYSRGSPQETQYF. The DNA of the CDR3 is TGTGCCAGCAGTTACTCCAGGGGCTCGCCCCAAGAGACCCAGTACTTC.

This clonotype was counted a few times. This chain joins TRBV6-6 and TRBJ1-5, with no clear D. The CDR3 contains 18 residues. V lost 4 bases and J lost 0, with 19 bases in between. CDR1 and CDR2 (germline): MNHNY, SVGAGI (reference sequence). Here the CDR3 DNA reads TGTGCCAGCAGTTGGAACGACTTGCTCGGTTATAGCAATCAGCCCCAGCATTTT. Its protein is CASSWNDLLGYSNQPQHF.

A word on this clonotype: The CDR3 carries no conserved terminal phenylalanine or tryptophan, so it likely arises from a read error. This chain uses TRBV19 with TRBJ2-1; perhaps D is TRBD1 or TRBD2 (5 bases each). Germline CDR1 is LNHDA and CDR2 is SQIVND (reference sequence). The V and J ends lost 5 bases and 6 bases respectively, with 14 bases between them. CDR3 length: 14 residues. CDR3 in amino acids: CASSSGPPGNEQFL. DNA for the CDR3: TGTGCCAGTAGTTCGGGACCTCCAGGCAATGAGCAGTTCCTC.

The rearrangement links TRBV30 to TRBJ1-1; D remains ambiguous. The germline CDR1 and CDR2 sequences are GTSNPN and SVGIG (reference sequence). The CDR3 is 14 amino acids. Trimming cost V 0 bases and J 0 bases, with 8 bases left between them. CDR3 loop: CAWSVSHLNTEAFF. CDR3 nucleotides: TGTGCCTGGAGTGTCTCACATCTGAACACTGAAGCTTTCTTT. Supplemented by reference TRBV30 and TRBJ1-1, the full variable domain reads SQTIHQWPATLVQPVGSPLSLECTVEGTSNPNLYWYRQAAGRGLQLLFYSVGIGQISSEVPQNLSASRPQDRQFILSSKKLLLSDSGFYLCAWSVSHLNTEAFFGQGTRLTVV.

The sample holds many counts of this clonotype. The chain uses TRBV28 and TRBJ2-7; D call uncertain. This CDR3 region has 13 residues. Trimming took 2 bases from V and 6 from J, leaving 11 bases between them. Per germline, CDR1 MDHEN and CDR2 SYDVKM. CDR3 sequence reads: CASSLRQDPEQYF. The CDR3 DNA follows: TGTGCCAGCAGTTTACGTCAGGATCCCGAGCAGTACTTC.

The chain has TRBV29-1 and TRBJ2-7, with a weak D call TRBD1 (6 bases). The CDR3 contains 14 residues. Germline V gene lookup returns CDR1 SQVTM and CDR2 ANQGSEA. V was trimmed by 3 bases and J by 4 bases, leaving 16 bases between them. In DNA form, the CDR3 reads TGCAGCGTTGAGGGATTTGGGGGCGAGTACGAGCAGTACTTC. Its protein is CSVEGFGGEYEQYF.

The chain recombines TRBV11-2 with TRBJ2-1, with TRBD2 matching 13 bases. Trimming removed 5 bases from V and 5 bases from J; junction bases left unmatched: 6. Germline V gene sequence: CDR1 SGHAT, CDR2 FQNNGV. This CDR3 comprises 16 residues. The CDR3 DNA is TGTGCCAGCAGCCATACCGGACTAGCGGGGGACAATGAGCAGTTCTTC. Translation gives CASSHTGLAGDNEQFF.

At least ten counts were recorded for this clonotype. The gene calls are TRBV14 and TRBJ1-2; perhaps TRBD1 as D (5 bases). The CDR3 spans 15 residues. Germline CDR1 is SGHDN and CDR2 is FVKESK. V was pared by 0 bases and J by 6 bases, with 14 bases between. This chain's CDR3 is CASSQELEGPNGYTF. As DNA, the CDR3 is TGTGCCAGCAGCCAAGAGTTAGAGGGACCAAATGGCTACACCTTC.

This clonotype showed up many times. V and J are TRBV14 and TRBJ2-7; maybe TRBD2 (5 bases). CDR3 length: 12 amino acids. Per the germline V gene, CDR1 is SGHDN and CDR2 is FVKESK. Trimming stripped 9 bases from V and 6 bases from J, with 15 bases between. The CDR3 region is CASGLIASEQYF. The CDR3 region has the DNA TGTGCCAGTGGGTTGATAGCGAGCGAGCAGTACTTC.

The V gene is TRBV19, the J gene TRBJ2-5, with D tentatively TRBD1 (6 bases). The CDR3 has 15 residues. Trimming took 2 bases from V and 5 from J, leaving 15 bases between them. CDR1 is LNHDA and CDR2 is SQIVND in the germline V gene (reference sequence). CDR3 sequence reads: CASSISSGVGETQYF. CDR3 DNA sequence: TGTGCCAGTAGTATATCATCAGGGGTCGGGGAGACCCAGTACTTC.

The rearrangement links TRBV6-5 to TRBJ2-7; D may be TRBD1 or TRBD2 (5 bases each). Trimming cost V 6 bases and J 2 bases, with 23 bases left between them. The germline V gene has CDR1 MNHEY and CDR2 SVGAGI. This CDR3 has 17 amino acids. CDR3 nucleotides: TGTGCCAGCAGCCGCATTCCCGGGGCGTCCGACCCCTACGAGCAGTACTTC. This translates into CASSRIPGASDPYEQYF.

This clonotype has only a few counts. The chain recombines TRBV20-1 with TRBJ1-4; 7 nucleotides align to TRBD1. Losses at the gene ends were 3 bases for V and 0 bases for J; bases not matched to a gene: 13. This CDR3 is 18 amino acids long. Looked up from germline, CDR1 is DFQATT and CDR2 is SNEGSKA (reference sequence). The CDR3 coding sequence is TGCAGTGCTAGGAGTAAAGGGACAGCGAAAGCAACTAATGAAAAACTGTTTTTT. Its translation: CSARSKGTAKATNEKLFF.

Comment on this clonotype: Because the CDR3 is missing its conserved closing phenylalanine or tryptophan, this is likely a read error. The chain joins TRBV7-9 to TRBJ2-7, with D perhaps matching TRBD1 (5 bases). The V gene lost 1 base and the J gene lost 0 bases, with 10 bases spanning the gap. CDR1 SEHNR and CDR2 FQNEAQ come from the germline V gene (reference sequence). This CDR3 comprises 15 residues. The CDR3 is CASSLGTPFSYEQYS. The CDR3 DNA sequence: TGTGCCAGCAGCTTAGGGACACCCTTCTCCTACGAGCAGTACTCC.

A note on this clonotype: A much bigger clone sits one base away, suggesting this may be a read error. V is TRBV5-3 and J is TRBJ2-7; maybe TRBD2 (6 bases). TRBV5-3 is known as an ORF, though its function is uncertain. This CDR3 contains 13 residues. CDR3 nucleotide sequence: TGTGCCAGCAGCTTCGGGGGTTCCGACGGGCAGTACTTC. This gives the protein CASSFGGSDGQYF.

This clonotype was detected a few times. The rearrangement joins TRBV5-3 to TRBJ2-6; the D is unclear. TRBV5-3 falls under the ORF class, with uncertain function. Trimming removed 9 bases from V and 4 bases from J, with 11 bases in between. The CDR3 consists of 13 residues. CDR3 sequence: CANPTPGANVLTF. CDR3 nucleotides: TGTGCCAACCCGACCCCCGGGGCCAACGTCCTGACTTTC.

This clonotype was detected ten times or more. This chain links TRBV7-9 with TRBJ2-7; 11 bases agree with TRBD1. The CDR3 sequence is 16 residues long. Germline CDR1 SEHNR, CDR2 FQNEAQ (reference sequence). V gave up 5 bases and J gave up 4 bases; unmatched junction bases: 10. CDR3 in amino acids: CASSRNPGQGVYEQYF. Written as DNA, the CDR3 is TGTGCCAGCAGCCGCAATCCGGGACAGGGGGTGTACGAGCAGTACTTC.

This clonotype was seen ten or more times. This chain connects TRBV7-2 to TRBJ2-5; TRBD1 matches 8 bases. Losses at the gene ends were 3 bases for V and 4 bases for J; bases not matched to a gene: 4. Looked up from germline, CDR1 is SGHTA and CDR2 is FQGNSA. The CDR3 runs 14 residues. The CDR3 loop reads CASSFGQGRETQYF. CDR3 nucleotides: TGTGCCAGCAGCTTCGGACAGGGAAGAGAGACCCAGTACTTC.

The chain recombines TRBV12-3 or TRBV12-4 with TRBJ2-3; 7 bases are shared with TRBD1. The CDR3 sequence is 15 residues long. V shed 6 bases, J shed 6 bases, and the junction held 12 bases outside the gene matches. The CDR3 DNA follows: TGTGCCAGCAGCCCCATACAGGGGAACGCGGATACGCAGTATTTT. Protein sequence: CASSPIQGNADTQYF.

This clonotype was seen a handful of times. The chain recombines TRBV28 with TRBJ2-5, with 10 nucleotides matching TRBD2. After removal of 3 bases from V and 5 bases from J, the junction contained 15 bases not matched to a gene. The CDR3 extends over 18 amino acids. CDR1 and CDR2 from the germline V gene are MDHEN and SYDVKM. The CDR3 DNA reads TGTGCCAGCAGTTTCGGACTAGCGGAGATAACAAGGTCGGAGACCCAGTACTTC. Protein product: CASSFGLAEITRSETQYF. Combining the CDR3 with reference TRBV28 and TRBJ2-5 gives the whole variable domain DVKVTQSSRYLVKRTGEKVFLECVQDMDHENMFWYRQDPGLGLRLIYFSYDVKMKEKGDIPEGYSVSREKKERFSLILESASTNQTSMYLCASSFGLAEITRSETQYFGPGTRLLVL.

This CDR3 reads CASSLGSRNYGYTF. For the CDR3, the DNA is TGTGCCAGCAGCTTAGGCTCGCGAAACTATGGCTACACCTTC. This rearrangement joins TRBV13 to TRBJ1-2; unclear D gene. CDR1 is PRHDT, CDR2 FYEKMQ, per germline (reference sequence). V was trimmed by 0 bases and J by 2 bases, leaving 7 bases between them. CDR3 length: 14 amino acids. Full variable domain (outside the CDR3, taken from reference TRBV13 and TRBJ1-2): AAGVIQSPRHLIKEKRETATLKCYPIPRHDTVYWYQQGPGQDPQFLISFYEKMQSDKGSIPDRFSAQQFSDYHSELNMSSLELGDSALYFCASSLGSRNYGYTFGSGTRLTVV.

This clonotype was observed at least ten times. The gene calls are TRBV7-8 and TRBJ2-3; TRBD1 or TRBD2 may be the D gene (5 bases each). The CDR3 spans 12 residues. From germline, CDR1 is SGHVS and CDR2 FQNEAQ. Trimming removed 7 bases at V and 1 base at J, with 6 bases between. CDR3 protein: CASMGGTDTQYF. DNA of the CDR3: TGTGCCAGCATGGGGGGCACAGATACGCAGTATTTT.

Only one count was recorded for this clonotype. It may be a read error: a sequence one base away is much more abundant. The CDR3: CASSRVAVAFF. CDR3 DNA sequence: TGTGCCAGCAGCAGGGTGGCTGTAGCTTTCTTT. The J gene is TRBJ1-1, the V gene TRBV6-2 or TRBV6-3; a weak D match, TRBD1 (5 bases). Germline lookup yields CDR1 MNHEY and CDR2 SVGEGT. The V end lost 6 bases, the J end lost 10 bases, and 12 bases lay between the germline ends. This CDR3 has 11 residues.

Regarding this clonotype: A much more abundant neighbour one base away suggests this may be a read error. This chain connects TRBV28 to TRBJ1-6; D unresolved. Germline assignment: CDR1 MDHEN and CDR2 SYDVKM. The CDR3 covers 16 residues. Between the trimmed V and J ends, which lost 2 bases and 6 bases, there was a span of 14 bases. This CDR3 reads CASSLRSLLSNSPLHF. CDR3 bases: TGTGCCAGCAGTTTACGGTCCCTACTGAGTAATTCACCCCTCCACTTT.

This clonotype was detected only a few times. The chain employs TRBV6-1 and TRBJ1-2; D is perhaps TRBD1 (6 bases). Germline V gene data show CDR1 as MNHNS and CDR2 as SASEGT. This CDR3 region has 15 residues. V was shortened by 2 bases and J by 0 bases, with 10 bases between the two germline ends. CDR3 DNA: TGTGCCAGCAGTGAATGGGACATAGCTAACTATGGCTACACCTTC. It specifies CASSEWDIANYGYTF.